This TCR beta chain was identified during a study of CD8 T cells in Susac syndrome. A quantity of about 0.5 to 1 ug RNA underwent reverse transcription using random hexamers. MiXCR, applied by TCRdb to the immunoSEQ multiplex PCR reads, yields one record per CDR3 protein. Altogether about 140,000 distinct CDR3 sequences are present, just under 95% being singletons, with the ten largest covering roughly 0.15%. Trimming left V 1 base short and J 1 base short, with 11 bases between. This CDR3 has 16 amino acids. In germline, CDR1 is SGHRS, CDR2 YFSETQ. The TCR sequence derives from a human donor with Susac syndrome. The V and J genes are TRBV5-1 and TRBJ2-2, with D perhaps TRBD2 (5 bases). The sequencing sample was made of CD4+ T cells from PBMCs. This chain's CDR3 is CASSLHGNGNTGELFF. DNA of the CDR3: TGCGCCAGCAGCTTGCACGGGAACGGGAACACCGGGGAGCTGTTTTTT.